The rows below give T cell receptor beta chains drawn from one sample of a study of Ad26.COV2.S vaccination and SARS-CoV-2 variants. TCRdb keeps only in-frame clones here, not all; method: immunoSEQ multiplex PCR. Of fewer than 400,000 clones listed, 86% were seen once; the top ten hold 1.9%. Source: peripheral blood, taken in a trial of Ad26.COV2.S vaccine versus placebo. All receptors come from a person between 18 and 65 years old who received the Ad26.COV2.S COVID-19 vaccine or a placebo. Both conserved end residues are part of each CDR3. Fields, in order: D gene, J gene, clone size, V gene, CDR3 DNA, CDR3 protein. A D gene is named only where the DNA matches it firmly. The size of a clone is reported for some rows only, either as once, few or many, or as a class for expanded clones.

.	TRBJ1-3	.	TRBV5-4	TGTGCCAGCAGCTTGGAATCCGGAGGCCTTTACTCTGGAAACACCATATATTTT	CASSLESGGLYSGNTIYF
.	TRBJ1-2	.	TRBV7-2	TGTGCCAGCAGCTCGGACGGTCTCTATGGCTACACCTTC	CASSSDGLYGYTF
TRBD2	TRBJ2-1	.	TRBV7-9	TGTGCCAGCAGCTCCACAAGGACTAGCGGGGGGCATGAGCAGTTCTTC	CASSSTRTSGGHEQFF
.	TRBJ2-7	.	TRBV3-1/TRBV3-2	TGTGCCAGCAGCCCCGTGGGAACACACCCCCCAGACTTC	CASSPVGTHPPDF
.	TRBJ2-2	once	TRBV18	TGTGCCAGCTCCCCCATTGCCGGGGAGCTGTTTTTT	CASSPIAGELFF
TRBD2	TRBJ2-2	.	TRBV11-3	TGTGCCAGCAGCTTCGGGGGGGCGGACACCGGGGAGCTGTTTTTT	CASSFGGADTGELFF
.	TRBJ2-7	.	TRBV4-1	TGCGCCAGCAGCCAATCAAAGACTGGGGGGATTGGGTACGAGCAGTACTTC	CASSQSKTGGIGYEQYF
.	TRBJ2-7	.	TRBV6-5	TGTGCCAGCAGTATTTACCGGGGGCAATACGAGCAGTACTTC	CASSIYRGQYEQYF
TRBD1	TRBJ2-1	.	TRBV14	TGTGCCAGCAGAAGGGGGCCAGTCGGGGAGCAGTTCTTC	CASRRGPVGEQFF
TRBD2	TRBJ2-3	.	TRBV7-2	TGTGCCAGCAGCTTAGTAGCGGGGGGCCCTCAGGATACGCAGTATTTT	CASSLVAGGPQDTQYF
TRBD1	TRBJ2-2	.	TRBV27	TGTGCCAGCAGTTCCTACGCAATGGACAGGGGAGGTTTGATGGCCGGGGAGCTGTTTTTT	CASSSYAMDRGGLMAGELFF
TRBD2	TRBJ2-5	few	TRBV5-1	TGCGCCAGCAGCTTCGGGACTAGCGGGGTGTCCCAGTACTTC	CASSFGTSGVSQYF
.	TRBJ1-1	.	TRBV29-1	TGCAGCGTTGAAGGACAGAGATTGAACACTGAAGCTTTCTTT	CSVEGQRLNTEAFF
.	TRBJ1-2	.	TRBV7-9	TGTGCCAGCAGCTTCGCCCGGGAGGACTATGGCTACACCTTC	CASSFAREDYGYTF
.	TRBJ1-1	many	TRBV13	TGTGCCAGCAGCGAAGGGGGGAACACTGAAGCTTTCTTT	CASSEGGNTEAFF
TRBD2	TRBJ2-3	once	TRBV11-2	TGTGCCAGCAGCTTAGCCGGGGGGGTCCCAGATACGCAGTATTTT	CASSLAGGVPDTQYF